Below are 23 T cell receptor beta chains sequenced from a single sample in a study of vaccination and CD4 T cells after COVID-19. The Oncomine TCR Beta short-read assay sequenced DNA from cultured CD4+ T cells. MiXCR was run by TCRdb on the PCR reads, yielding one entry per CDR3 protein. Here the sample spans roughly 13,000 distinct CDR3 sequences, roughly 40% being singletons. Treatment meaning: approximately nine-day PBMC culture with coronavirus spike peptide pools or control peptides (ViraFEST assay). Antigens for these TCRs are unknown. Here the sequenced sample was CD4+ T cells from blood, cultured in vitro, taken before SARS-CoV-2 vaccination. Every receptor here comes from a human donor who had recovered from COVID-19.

The CDR3 protein is CASSLSGSYEQYF. CDR3 coding DNA: TGTGCCAGCAGTTTAAGCGGGAGCTACGAGCAGTACTTC. The V gene is TRBV27, the J gene TRBJ2-7; 8 bases are a match to TRBD2. Losses at the gene ends were 2 bases for V and 3 bases for J; bases not matched to a gene: 0. The CDR3 is made up of 13 amino acids. The germline V gene has CDR1 MNHEY and CDR2 SMNVEV (reference sequence).

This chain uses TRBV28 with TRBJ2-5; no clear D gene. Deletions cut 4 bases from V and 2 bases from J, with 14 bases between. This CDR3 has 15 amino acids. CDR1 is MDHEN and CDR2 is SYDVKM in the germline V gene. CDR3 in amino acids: CASSSTSRNQETQYF. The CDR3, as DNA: TGTGCCAGCAGTTCCACGTCGCGGAATCAAGAGACCCAGTACTTC.

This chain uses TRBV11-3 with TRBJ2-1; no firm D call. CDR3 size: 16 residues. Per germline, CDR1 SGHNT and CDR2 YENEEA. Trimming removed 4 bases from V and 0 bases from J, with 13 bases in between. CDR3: CASSSLGSYSYNEQFF. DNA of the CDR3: TGTGCCAGCAGCTCCCTTGGGTCTTACTCCTACAATGAGCAGTTCTTC.

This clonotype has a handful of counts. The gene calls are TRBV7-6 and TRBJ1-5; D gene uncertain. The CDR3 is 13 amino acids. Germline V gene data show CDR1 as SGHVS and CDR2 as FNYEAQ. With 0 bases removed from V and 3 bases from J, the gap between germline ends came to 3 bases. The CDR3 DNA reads TGTGCCAGCAGCTTAGCTGACAATCAGCCCCAGCATTTT. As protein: CASSLADNQPQHF.

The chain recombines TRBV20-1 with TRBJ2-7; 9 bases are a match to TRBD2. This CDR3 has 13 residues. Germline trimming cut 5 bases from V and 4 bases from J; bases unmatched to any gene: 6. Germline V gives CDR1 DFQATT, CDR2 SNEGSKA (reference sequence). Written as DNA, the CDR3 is TGCAGTGCTCCTCTGACTAGCGGTTACGAGCAGTACTTC. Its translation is CSAPLTSGYEQYF.

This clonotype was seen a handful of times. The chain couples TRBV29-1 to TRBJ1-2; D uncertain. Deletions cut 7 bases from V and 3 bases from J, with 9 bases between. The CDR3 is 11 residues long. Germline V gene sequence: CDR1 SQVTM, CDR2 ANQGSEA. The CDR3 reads CSALSDYGYTF. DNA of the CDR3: TGCAGCGCCCTTTCGGACTATGGCTACACCTTC.

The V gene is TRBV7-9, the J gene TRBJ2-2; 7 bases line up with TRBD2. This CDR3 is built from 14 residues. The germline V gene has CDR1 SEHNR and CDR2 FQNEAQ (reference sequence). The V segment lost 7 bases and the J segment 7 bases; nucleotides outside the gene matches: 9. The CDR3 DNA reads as TGTGCCAGCACGGCGGGAGTACCCCGCGGGGAGCTGTTTTTT. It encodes CASTAGVPRGELFF.

CDR3: CASSWTGTGGNTIYF. Written as DNA, the CDR3 is TGTGCCAGCAGTTGGACCGGGACAGGAGGAAACACCATATATTTT. The rearrangement uses TRBV7-2 and TRBJ1-3; 8 bases are shared with TRBD1. V lost 6 bases to trimming and J lost 4 bases; unmatched junction nucleotides: 8. This CDR3 is built from 15 residues. Looked up from germline, CDR1 is SGHTA and CDR2 is FQGNSA.

Here the CDR3 reads CASSLIKGRPGQGTVEAFF. The DNA of the CDR3 is TGTGCCAGCAGTCTAATTAAGGGTAGACCGGGACAGGGAACGGTTGAAGCTTTCTTT. V is TRBV6-1 and J is TRBJ1-1, with 9 positions matching TRBD1. CDR3 length equals 19 residues. The germline CDR1 and CDR2 sequences are MNHNS and SASEGT. Germline trimming cut 5 bases from V and 7 bases from J; bases unmatched to any gene: 23.

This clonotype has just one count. CDR3 sequence: CASSPPPKASSYNEQFF. CDR3 sequence (DNA): TGTGCCAGCAGCCCACCACCCAAAGCGAGCTCCTACAATGAGCAGTTCTTC. V is TRBV7-9 and J is TRBJ2-1, with unresolved D. CDR1 and CDR2 (germline): SEHNR, FQNEAQ (reference sequence). CDR3 size: 17 residues. Trimming left V 5 bases short and J 0 bases short, with 17 bases between. Full variable domain (rest looked up from reference TRBV7-9 and TRBJ2-1): DTGVSQNPRHKITKRGQNVTFRCDPISEHNRLYWYRQTLGQGPEFLTYFQNEAQLEKSRLLSDRFSAERPKGSFSTLEIQRTEQGDSAMYLCASSPPPKASSYNEQFFGPGTRLTVL.

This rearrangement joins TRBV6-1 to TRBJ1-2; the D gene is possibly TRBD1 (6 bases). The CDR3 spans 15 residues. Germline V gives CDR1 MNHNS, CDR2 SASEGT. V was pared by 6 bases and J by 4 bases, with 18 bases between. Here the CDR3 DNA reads TGTGCCAGCAGCCAGGGGCGCGTCGGGGGCTATGGCTACACCTTC. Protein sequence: CASSQGRVGGYGYTF.

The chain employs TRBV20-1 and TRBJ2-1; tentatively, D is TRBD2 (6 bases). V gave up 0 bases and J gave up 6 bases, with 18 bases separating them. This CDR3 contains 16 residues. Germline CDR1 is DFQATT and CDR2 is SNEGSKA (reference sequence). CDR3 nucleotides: TGCAGTGCTAGAGATCACTTTTTGGCTAGCGTCAATGAGCAGTTCTTC. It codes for CSARDHFLASVNEQFF.

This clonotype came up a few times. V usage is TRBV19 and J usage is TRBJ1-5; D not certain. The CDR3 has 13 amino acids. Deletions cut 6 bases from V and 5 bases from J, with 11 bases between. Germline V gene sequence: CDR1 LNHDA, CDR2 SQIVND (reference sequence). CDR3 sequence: CASSFGRDQPQHF. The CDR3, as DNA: TGTGCCAGTAGCTTCGGCCGAGATCAGCCCCAGCATTTT.

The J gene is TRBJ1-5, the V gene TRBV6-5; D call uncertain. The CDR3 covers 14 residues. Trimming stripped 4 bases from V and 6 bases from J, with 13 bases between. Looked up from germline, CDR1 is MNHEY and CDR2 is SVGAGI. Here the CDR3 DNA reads TGTGCCAGCAGTTTTAGGGTAGGGAGTCAGCCCCAGCATTTT. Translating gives CASSFRVGSQPQHF.

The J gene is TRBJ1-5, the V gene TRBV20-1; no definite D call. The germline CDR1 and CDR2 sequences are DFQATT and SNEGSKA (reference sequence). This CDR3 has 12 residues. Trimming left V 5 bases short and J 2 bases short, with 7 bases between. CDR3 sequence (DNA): TGCAGTGCTGCGGCAGGCAATCAGCCCCAGCATTTT. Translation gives CSAAAGNQPQHF.

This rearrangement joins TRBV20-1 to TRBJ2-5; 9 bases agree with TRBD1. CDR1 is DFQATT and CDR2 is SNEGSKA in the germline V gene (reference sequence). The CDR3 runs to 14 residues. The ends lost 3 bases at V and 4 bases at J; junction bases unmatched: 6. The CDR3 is CSARAGTGLETQYF. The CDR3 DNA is TGCAGTGCTAGGGCTGGGACAGGGCTAGAGACCCAGTACTTC.

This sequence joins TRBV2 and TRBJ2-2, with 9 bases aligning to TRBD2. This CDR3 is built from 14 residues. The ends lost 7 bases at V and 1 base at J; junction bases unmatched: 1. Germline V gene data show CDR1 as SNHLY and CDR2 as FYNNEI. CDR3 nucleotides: TGTGCCAGCACTAGCGGGGTGAACACCGGGGAGCTGTTTTTT. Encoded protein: CASTSGVNTGELFF.

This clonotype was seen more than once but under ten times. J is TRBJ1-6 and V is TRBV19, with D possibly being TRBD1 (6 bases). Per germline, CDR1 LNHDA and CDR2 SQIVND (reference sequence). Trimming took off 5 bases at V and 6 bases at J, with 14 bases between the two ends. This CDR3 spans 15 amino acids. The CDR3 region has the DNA TGTGCCAGTAGTGGGGACACTGACCCTAATTCACCCCTCCACTTT. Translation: CASSGDTDPNSPLHF.

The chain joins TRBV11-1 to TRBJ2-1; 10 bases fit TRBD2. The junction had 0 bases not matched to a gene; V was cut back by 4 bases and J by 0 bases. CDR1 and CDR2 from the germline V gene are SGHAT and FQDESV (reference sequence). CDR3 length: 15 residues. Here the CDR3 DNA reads TGTGCCAGCAGCTCTAGCGGGAGCTCCTACAATGAGCAGTTCTTC. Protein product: CASSSSGSSYNEQFF.

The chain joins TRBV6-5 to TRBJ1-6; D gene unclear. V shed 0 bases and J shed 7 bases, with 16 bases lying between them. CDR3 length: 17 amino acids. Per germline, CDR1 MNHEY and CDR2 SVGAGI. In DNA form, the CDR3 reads TGTGCCAGCAGTTACTCCCCCCTTGGGTTCAAAAATTCACCCCTCCACTTT. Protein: CASSYSPLGFKNSPLHF.

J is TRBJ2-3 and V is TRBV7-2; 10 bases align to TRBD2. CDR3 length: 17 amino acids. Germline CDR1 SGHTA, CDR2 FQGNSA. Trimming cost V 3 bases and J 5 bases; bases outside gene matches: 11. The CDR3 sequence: CASSLEPAGGPIDTQYF. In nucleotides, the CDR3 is TGTGCCAGCAGCTTGGAACCAGCGGGAGGGCCAATAGATACGCAGTATTTT.

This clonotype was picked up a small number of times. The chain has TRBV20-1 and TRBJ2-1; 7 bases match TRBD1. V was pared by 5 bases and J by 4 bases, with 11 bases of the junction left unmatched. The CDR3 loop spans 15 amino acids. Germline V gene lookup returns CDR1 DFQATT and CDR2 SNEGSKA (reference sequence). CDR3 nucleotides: TGCAGTGCTGCTCCCGACAGGGCCGTATACAATGAGCAGTTCTTC. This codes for CSAAPDRAVYNEQFF.

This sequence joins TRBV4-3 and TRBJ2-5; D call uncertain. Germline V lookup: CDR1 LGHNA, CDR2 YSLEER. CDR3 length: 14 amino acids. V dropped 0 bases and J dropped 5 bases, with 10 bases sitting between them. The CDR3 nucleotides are TGCGCCAGCAGCCAAGATTTACAGTCGGAGACCCAGTACTTC. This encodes CASSQDLQSETQYF.